These 8 T cell receptor beta chains share one sample of origin, sequenced in a study of T cell clonality in common variable immunodeficiency. Assay used: immunoSEQ multiplex PCR; TCRdb lists only in-frame clones, some missing. Listed for the sample are about 45,000 clones, none seen a single time. The specimen was peripheral blood mononuclear cells. These receptor sequences come from a person aged 18 to 70 in good health.

This clone was counted many times. CDR3 sequence: CASSVGQLNTEAFF. The sequenced CDR3 bases are TGTGCCAGTAGTGTGGGACAGCTGAACACTGAA. The chain couples TRBV19 to TRBJ1-1; TRBD1 aligns across 7 bases. The read gets to within 3 residues of the CDR3 end, and the germline J gene fills in the rest. The CDR3 has 14 amino acids. V was pared by 5 bases and J by 0 bases, with 3 bases of the junction left unmatched. Germline V lookup: CDR1 LNHDA, CDR2 SQIVND (reference sequence).

There are many counts of this clone. The observed sequence ends 3 residues before the CDR3 terminus, with the missing tail filled in from the germline J gene. This sequence joins TRBV11-2 and TRBJ1-2; D may be TRBD1 (6 bases). Germline V gene sequence: CDR1 SGHAT, CDR2 FQNNGV. This CDR3 is built from 13 residues. Partial CDR3 DNA: TGTGCCAGCAGCCGTTCGCCCAGGGGCGGC. Translating it yields CASSRSPRGG. The whole CDR3 sequence is CASSRSPRGGYTF.

The table lists this clone with many counts. Coverage ceases 3 residues before the CDR3 finishes, and the germline J gene fills in the end. This sequence joins TRBV9 and TRBJ2-5; possible D gene TRBD1, 5 bases. Germline loops: CDR1 SGDLS, CDR2 YYNGEE. CDR3 size: 12 residues. Trimming cost V 0 bases and J 5 bases, with 5 bases left between them. The CDR3 is CASSVAGETQYF. The DNA read from the CDR3 is TGTGCCAGCAGCGTAGCAGGGGAGACC. Looking up the rest from reference TRBV9 and TRBJ2-5 gives the full variable domain: DSGVTQTPKHLITATGQRVTLRCSPRSGDLSVYWYQQSLDQGLQFLIQYYNGEERAKGNILERFSAQQFPDLHSELNLSSLELGDSALYFCASSVAGETQYFGPGTRLLVL.

In regard to this clone: The read is 3 residues too short to cover the CDR3 end, so that end is filled in from the germline J gene. V usage is TRBV7-9 and J usage is TRBJ2-7; weak D call: TRBD1 (6 bases). The CDR3 is made up of 14 amino acids. Germline CDR1 is SEHNR and CDR2 is FQNEAQ (reference sequence). CDR3 bases read: TGTTCCATCAGCTTAGGACAGACCTCCTACGAG. Translation gives CSISLGQTSYE. The full-length CDR3 reads as CSISLGQTSYEQYF.

This clone came up many times. Coverage ceases 3 residues before the CDR3 finishes, and the germline J gene fills in the end. The chain recombines TRBV28 with TRBJ1-4, with D unclear. The CDR3 is made up of 14 amino acids. In germline, CDR1 is MDHEN, CDR2 SYDVKM. V lost 6 bases and J lost 3, with 11 bases in between. CDR3 DNA (partial): TGTGCCAGCAGCAACTACCTCGCTAATGAAAAA. Protein product: CASSNYLANEK. The whole CDR3 protein is CASSNYLANEKLFF.

This clone showed up many times. The read terminates 3 residues ahead of where the CDR3 ends, so the germline J gene completes it. The chain couples TRBV6-2 or TRBV6-3 to TRBJ2-5, with 7 bases matching TRBD1. Germline lookup yields CDR1 MNHEY and CDR2 SVGEGT. The CDR3 covers 15 residues. After removal of 4 bases from V and 1 base from J, the junction contained 6 bases not matched to a gene. The CDR3 sequence is CASSSARDSQETQYF. The DNA read from the CDR3 is TGTGCCAGCAGTTCCGCCAGGGACAGCCAAGAGACC.

This clone was recorded many times. The read falls 3 residues short of the CDR3 end, and the missing part is taken from the germline J gene. This chain joins TRBV20-1 and TRBJ2-7, with D possibly matching TRBD1 (6 bases). Germline V lookup: CDR1 DFQATT, CDR2 SNEGSKA (reference sequence). This CDR3 has 13 residues. The V end lost 6 bases, the J end lost 2 bases, and 14 bases lay between the germline ends. CDR3 amino acids: CSAGADRTYEQYF. The sequenced CDR3 bases are TGCAGTGCGGGGGCAGACCGAACCTACGAG.

This clone was picked up many times. Coverage ceases 3 residues before the CDR3 finishes, and the germline J gene fills in the end. This chain uses TRBV2 with TRBJ2-1; D is undetermined. CDR1 SNHLY and CDR2 FYNNEI come from the germline V gene. This CDR3 is built from 13 residues. V lost 3 bases, J lost 6 bases, and 9 bases lay in between. The CDR3 sequence: CASSDIGLNEQFF. The DNA read from the CDR3 is TGTGCCAGCAGTGACATAGGGCTCAATGAG.